This T cell receptor (beta chain) appears in the sequencing data of a study of T-cell memory formation after mild COVID-19. Points from the study as a whole: A subset of responding clones appeared in pre-infection memory, suggesting cross-reactive memory joined.

In its sample, this clonotype was seen a few times. The antigen is unknown. Constant-segment primers served in 5'RACE that generated TCR alpha and TCR beta cDNA libraries bearing sample barcodes and UMIs. TCRdb independently ran MiXCR on the 5' RACE reads; one entry per CDR3 protein. Found here are fewer than 400,000 distinct CDR3 sequences, 10% to 15% of them singletons; the top ten hold about a fifth. Germline values: CDR1 SGHVS, CDR2 FNYEAQ. V was cut by 1 base and J by 4 bases, with 14 bases left in between. This CDR3 is 16 amino acids long. The sample taken for sequencing was PBMCs or a T cell subset sorted from them (not recorded which). The sequence derives from a man between 18 and 29 years old who had mild COVID-19 (a few samples of this study predate the infection). Cell type and time point are not known. The chain couples TRBV7-6 to TRBJ2-1, with D perhaps being TRBD1 or TRBD2 (6 bases each). CDR3 protein: CASSLGGAVNYNEQFF. In DNA form, the CDR3 reads TGTGCCAGCAGCTTAGGGGGGGCCGTAAATTACAATGAGCAGTTCTTC. Based on the CDR3 plus reference TRBV7-6 and TRBJ2-1, the full variable domain is GAGVSQSPRYKVTKRGQDVALRCDPISGHVSLYWYRQALGQGPEFLTYFNYEAQQDKSGLPNDRFSAERPEGSISTLTIQRTEQRDSAMYRCASSLGGAVNYNEQFFGPGTRLTVL.